The present entry profiles one T cell receptor (beta chain) with its context. The germline V gene encodes CDR1 KGHSH and CDR2 LQKENI. This CDR3 spans 15 amino acids. V lost 3 bases to trimming and J lost 0 bases, with 11 bases between them. Libraries were prepared by immunoSEQ multiplex PCR; TCRdb keeps only in-frame clonotypes and omits some of them. The table has about 2 million clones, 85% to 95% seen once. The data were obtained in a study of shared clonotypes between healthy human individuals. Study donors comprised healthy, HIV-negative adults devoid of recent acute infection or vaccination. The origin of this receptor is a man between 18 and 35 years old in good health. The V and J genes are TRBV18 and TRBJ1-2; D remains ambiguous. Sequencing was performed on naive CD4+ T cells sorted from blood. As to subset: CD45RA+ positively selected. The CDR3, as DNA: TGTGCCAGCTCACCGGATTCTCTCGCTAACTATGGCTACACCTTC. Protein product: CASSPDSLANYGYTF.